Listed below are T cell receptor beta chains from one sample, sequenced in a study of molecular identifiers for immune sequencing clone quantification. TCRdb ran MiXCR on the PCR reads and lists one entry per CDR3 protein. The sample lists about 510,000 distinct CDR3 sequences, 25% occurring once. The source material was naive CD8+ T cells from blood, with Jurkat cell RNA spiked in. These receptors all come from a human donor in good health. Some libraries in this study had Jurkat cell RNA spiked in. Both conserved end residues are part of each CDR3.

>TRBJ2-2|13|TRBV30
CAWSGLVPGELFF
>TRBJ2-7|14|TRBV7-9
CASAPGPRSYEQYF
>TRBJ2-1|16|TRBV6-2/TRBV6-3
CASSHSSSGSYNEQFF
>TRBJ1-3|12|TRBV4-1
CASSQDENTIYF
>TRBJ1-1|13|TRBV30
CAWNSWDNTEAFF
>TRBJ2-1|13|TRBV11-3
CASSFGGRNEQFF
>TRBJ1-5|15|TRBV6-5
CASSYSKGGDQPQHF
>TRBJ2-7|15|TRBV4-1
CASSQDLFGSYEQYF
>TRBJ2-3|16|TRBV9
CASSTGAALSTDTQYF
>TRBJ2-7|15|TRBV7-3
CASSPGAGRFYEQYF
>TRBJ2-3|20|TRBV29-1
CSVEGPGLAGGPSITDTQYF
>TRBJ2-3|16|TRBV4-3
CASSQGAGGLTDTQYF
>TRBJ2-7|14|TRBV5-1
CASTPGYTSYELYF
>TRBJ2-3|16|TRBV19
CASMGPAGASTDTQYF
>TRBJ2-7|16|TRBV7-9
CASSSNTPPSSYEQYF
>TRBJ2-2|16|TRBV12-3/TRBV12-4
CASSLPSDSQTGELLF
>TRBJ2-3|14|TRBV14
CASSPPSTSDTQYF
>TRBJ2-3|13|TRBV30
CAWRTSGTDTQYF
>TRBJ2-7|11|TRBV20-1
CSAAHSPEQYF
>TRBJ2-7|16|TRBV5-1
CASSTGQGQSSYEQYF
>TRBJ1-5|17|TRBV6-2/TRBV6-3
CASSYGEMMNSNQPQHF
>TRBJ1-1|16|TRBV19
CASSILTVDSITEAFF
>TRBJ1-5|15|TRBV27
CASSLASHSNQPQHF
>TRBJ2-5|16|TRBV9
CASSEGSSGSGETQYF
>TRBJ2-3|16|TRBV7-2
CASSSTLAVNTDTQYF
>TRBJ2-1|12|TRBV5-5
CASSLDVGEQFF
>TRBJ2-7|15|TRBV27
CASSLSAGETYEQCF
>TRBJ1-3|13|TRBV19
CASTEMSGNTIYF
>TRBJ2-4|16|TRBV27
CASRTFTGTTKNIQYF
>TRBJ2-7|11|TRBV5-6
CASSLGQDQYF
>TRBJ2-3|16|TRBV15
CATSRDPPEGPDTQYF
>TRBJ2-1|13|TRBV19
CASRVRGGHEQFF
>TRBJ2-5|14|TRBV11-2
CASGQAGVQETQYF
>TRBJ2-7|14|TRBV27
CASSLAPGALEQYF
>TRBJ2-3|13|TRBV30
CAWNGGQGDTQYF
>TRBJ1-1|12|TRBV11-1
CASSFREPEAFF
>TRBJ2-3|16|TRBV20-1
CSARDLNRGRTDTQYF
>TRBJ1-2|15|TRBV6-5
CASSYSGTGSYGYTF
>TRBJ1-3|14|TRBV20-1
CSARDRYSGNTIYF
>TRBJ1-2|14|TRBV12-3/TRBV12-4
CASTLLAANYGYTF